This TCR beta chain was profiled in a study of human T cells and chemical hapten exposure. Study-level background: Subjects had 2% DPC placed on around 2 cm by around 2 cm of upper inner arm skin for sensitization.

There are 15 residues in the CDR3. The V segment lost 1 base and the J segment 1 base; nucleotides outside the gene matches: 3. Regarding this clonotype: Its target is not known.

Points from the study as a whole: Healthy individuals' immune responses may differ from those of donors, who had alopecia.

MiXCR, applied by TCRdb to the RACE reads, yields one record per CDR3 protein. The table records about 42,000 distinct CDR3 sequences, 9.5% to 10% of them present only once. The time point was: patch test 2, 6 weeks after DPC sensitization. The treatment denotes: therapeutic diphenylcyclopropenone sensitization with weekly scalp DPC. Whole blood that had not been fractionated was the source of extracted total RNA. The chain joins TRBV12-3 or TRBV12-4 to TRBJ2-7; 8 bases map to TRBD2. This TCR was recovered from a woman in her 30s with alopecia areata. Some clones in this sample may be carry-over from other donors' samples. Sequenced material: whole blood, taken in connection with sensitization to the hapten diphenylcyclopropenone (DPC). The CDR3 region has the DNA TGTGCCAGCAGTTTAGGAGCGGGGGCTTCCTACGAGCAGTACTTC. Its protein is CASSLGAGASYEQYF.